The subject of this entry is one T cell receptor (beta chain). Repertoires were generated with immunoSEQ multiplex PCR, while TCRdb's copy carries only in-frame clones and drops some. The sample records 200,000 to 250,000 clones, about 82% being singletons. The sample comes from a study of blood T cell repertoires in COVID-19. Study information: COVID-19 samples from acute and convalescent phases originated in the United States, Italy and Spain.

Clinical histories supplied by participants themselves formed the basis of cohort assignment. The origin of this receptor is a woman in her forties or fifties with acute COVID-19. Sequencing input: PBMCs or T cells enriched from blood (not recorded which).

The chain's CDR3 is CASSRSGGAETQYF. The CDR3 DNA reads TGCGCCAGCAGCAGGAGCGGGGGGGCGGAGACCCAGTACTTC. The J gene is TRBJ2-5, the V gene TRBV5-1; 10 bases map to TRBD2. The CDR3 is 14 amino acids. Germline V gene data show CDR1 as SGHRS and CDR2 as YFSETQ. V shed 4 bases, J shed 5 bases, and the junction held 5 bases outside the gene matches.